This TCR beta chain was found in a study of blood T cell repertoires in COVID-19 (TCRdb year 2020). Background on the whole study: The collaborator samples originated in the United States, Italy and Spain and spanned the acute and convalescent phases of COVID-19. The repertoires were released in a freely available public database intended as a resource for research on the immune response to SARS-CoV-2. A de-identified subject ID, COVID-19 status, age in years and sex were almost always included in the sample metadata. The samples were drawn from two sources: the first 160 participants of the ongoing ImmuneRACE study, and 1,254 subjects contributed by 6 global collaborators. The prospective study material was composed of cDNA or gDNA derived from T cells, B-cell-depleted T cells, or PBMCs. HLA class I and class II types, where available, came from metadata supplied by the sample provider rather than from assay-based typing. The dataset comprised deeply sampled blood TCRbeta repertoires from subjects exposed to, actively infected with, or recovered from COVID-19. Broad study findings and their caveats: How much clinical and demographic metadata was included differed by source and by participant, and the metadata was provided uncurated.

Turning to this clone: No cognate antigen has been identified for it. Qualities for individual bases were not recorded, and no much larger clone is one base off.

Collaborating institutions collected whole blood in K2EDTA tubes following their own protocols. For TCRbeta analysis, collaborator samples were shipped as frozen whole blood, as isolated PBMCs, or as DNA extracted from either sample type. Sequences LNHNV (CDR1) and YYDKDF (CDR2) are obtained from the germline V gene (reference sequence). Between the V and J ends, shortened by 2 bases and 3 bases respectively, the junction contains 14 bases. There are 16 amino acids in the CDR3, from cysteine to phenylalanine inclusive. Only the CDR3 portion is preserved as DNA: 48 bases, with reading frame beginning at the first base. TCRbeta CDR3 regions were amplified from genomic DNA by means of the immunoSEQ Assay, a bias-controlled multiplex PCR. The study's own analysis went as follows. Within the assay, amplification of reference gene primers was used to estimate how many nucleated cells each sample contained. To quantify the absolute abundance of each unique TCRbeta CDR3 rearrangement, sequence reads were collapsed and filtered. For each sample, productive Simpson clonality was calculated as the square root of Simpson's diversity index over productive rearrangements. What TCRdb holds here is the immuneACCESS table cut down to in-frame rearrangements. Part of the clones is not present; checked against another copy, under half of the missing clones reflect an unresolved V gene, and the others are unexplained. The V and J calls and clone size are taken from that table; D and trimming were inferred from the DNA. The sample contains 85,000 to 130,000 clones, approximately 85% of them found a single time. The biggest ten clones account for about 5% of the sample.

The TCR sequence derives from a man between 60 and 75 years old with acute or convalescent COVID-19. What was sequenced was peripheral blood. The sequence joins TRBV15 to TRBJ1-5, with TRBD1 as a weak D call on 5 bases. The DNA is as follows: TGTGCCACCAGCAGAAGGATAGGGGCTATCAATCAGCCCCAGCATTTT. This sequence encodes CATSRRIGAINQPQHF.